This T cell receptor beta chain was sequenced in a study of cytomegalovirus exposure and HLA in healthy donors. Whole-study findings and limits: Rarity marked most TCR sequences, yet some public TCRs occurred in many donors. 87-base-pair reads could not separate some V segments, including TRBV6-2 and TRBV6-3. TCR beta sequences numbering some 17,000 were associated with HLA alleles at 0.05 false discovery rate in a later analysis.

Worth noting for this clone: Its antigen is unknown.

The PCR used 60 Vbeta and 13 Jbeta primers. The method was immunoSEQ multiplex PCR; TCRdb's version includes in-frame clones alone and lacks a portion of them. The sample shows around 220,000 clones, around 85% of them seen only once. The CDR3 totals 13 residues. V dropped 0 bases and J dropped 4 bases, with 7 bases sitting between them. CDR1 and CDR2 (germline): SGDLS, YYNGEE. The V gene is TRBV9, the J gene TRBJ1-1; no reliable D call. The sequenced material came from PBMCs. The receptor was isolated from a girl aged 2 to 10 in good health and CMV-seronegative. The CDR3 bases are TGTGCCAGCAGCGTAGACAGTGGCACTGAAGCTTTCTTT. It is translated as CASSVDSGTEAFF.